These 22 T cell receptor beta chains came from one sample sequenced in a study of blood T cell repertoires in COVID-19. TCRdb's copy holds only in-frame clones and misses some; the assay was immunoSEQ multiplex PCR. This sample has 150,000 or so clones, with less than 90% found just once. The sample was peripheral blood. The receptors shown here come from a man aged 18 to 29 with active or convalescent COVID-19.

This CDR3 is CASSPRQASNQPQHF. In nucleotides, the CDR3 is TGTGCCAGCAGTCCAAGACAGGCTAGCAATCAGCCCCAGCATTTT. The V and J genes are TRBV28 and TRBJ1-5; a weak D match, TRBD1 (6 bases). Trimming took off 5 bases at V and 0 bases at J, with 11 bases between the two ends. The CDR3 is made up of 15 amino acids. Germline loops: CDR1 MDHEN, CDR2 SYDVKM. The variable domain in full, completed from reference TRBV28 and TRBJ1-5, reads DVKVTQSSRYLVKRTGEKVFLECVQDMDHENMFWYRQDPGLGLRLIYFSYDVKMKEKGDIPEGYSVSREKKERFSLILESASTNQTSMYLCASSPRQASNQPQHFGDGTRLSIL.

A single count supports this clone. V is TRBV6-5 and J is TRBJ1-1, with D possibly being TRBD1 (5 bases). Trimming removed 6 bases at V and 0 bases at J, with 11 bases between. The CDR3 is made up of 14 amino acids. Looked up from germline, CDR1 is MNHEY and CDR2 is SVGAGI. Written as DNA, the CDR3 is TGTGCCAGCAGGACGACAGAAATGAACACTGAAGCTTTCTTT. The encoded protein is CASRTTEMNTEAFF.

This clone was seen just once. The chain has TRBV29-1 and TRBJ2-1; the match to TRBD2 covers 7 bases. The CDR3 spans 13 residues. Trimming removed 3 bases from V and 5 bases from J; junction bases left unmatched: 4. Germline assignment: CDR1 SQVTM and CDR2 ANQGSEA. CDR3 protein: CSVEALANNEQFF. In DNA form, the CDR3 reads TGCAGCGTTGAGGCACTAGCGAACAATGAGCAGTTCTTC.

This clone was found once. The chain recombines TRBV19 with TRBJ1-5; 7 nucleotides align to TRBD1. The CDR3 loop spans 13 amino acids. Germline trimming cut 10 bases from V and 7 bases from J; bases unmatched to any gene: 10. From germline, CDR1 is LNHDA and CDR2 SQIVND (reference sequence). The CDR3: CATQGGGGQPQHF. CDR3 nucleotides: TGTGCCACTCAAGGGGGCGGCGGACAGCCCCAGCATTTT.

This chain links TRBV5-4 with TRBJ2-2, with a possible D match to TRBD1 (5 bases). Germline CDR1 reads SGHNT; CDR2 reads YYREEE (reference sequence). Trimming took 4 bases from V and 1 from J, leaving 11 bases between them. The CDR3 length is 15 residues. Here the CDR3 DNA reads TGTGCCAGCAGCCGACCGCAGGGGAACACCGGGGAGCTGTTTTTT. Its protein product is CASSRPQGNTGELFF.

The J gene is TRBJ1-1, the V gene TRBV19, with 8 bases that match TRBD1. The CDR3 is made up of 13 amino acids. The J segment lost 7 bases and the V segment lost 8 bases, leaving 9 bases of the junction unmatched. The germline CDR1 and CDR2 sequences are LNHDA and SQIVND (reference sequence). CDR3 in DNA: TGTGCCAGTCTACCCCAGGGGGCGGGTGAAGCTTTCTTT. Amino acid sequence: CASLPQGAGEAFF.

This clone was counted once. This chain links TRBV6-5 with TRBJ2-7; no firm D call. CDR3 length: 12 amino acids. The V end was cut by 6 bases, the J end by 3 bases, with 9 bases between. CDR1 MNHEY and CDR2 SVGAGI come from the germline V gene. The CDR3 here is CASSPSGYEQYF. CDR3 sequence (DNA): TGTGCCAGCAGCCCCTCCGGCTACGAGCAGTACTTC.

This chain links TRBV5-5 with TRBJ1-3; the D is unclear. The V gene's germline CDR1 is SGHKS and CDR2 YYEKEE (reference sequence). Between the trimmed V and J ends, which lost 0 bases and 4 bases, there was a span of 5 bases. The CDR3 length is 13 residues. The CDR3 here is CASSLAVGNTIYF. In DNA form, the CDR3 reads TGTGCCAGCAGCTTGGCCGTGGGAAACACCATATATTTT.

This chain uses TRBV10-1 with TRBJ2-3; TRBD2 aligns across 12 bases. The V gene's germline CDR1 is WNHNN and CDR2 SYGVQD (reference sequence). This CDR3 is 17 amino acids long. V trimming: 0 bases; J trimming: 2 bases; junction bases outside the gene matches: 3. The CDR3 coding sequence is TGCGCCAGCAGTGAGTCCTGGACTAGCGGGACCACAGATACGCAGTATTTT. Translation: CASSESWTSGTTDTQYF.

This chain links TRBV29-1 with TRBJ1-1; TRBD1 agrees at 10 bases. The V and J ends lost 4 bases and 5 bases, in that order; junction bases with no gene match: 4. Germline lookup yields CDR1 SQVTM and CDR2 ANQGSEA. The CDR3 runs to 13 residues. CDR3 in amino acids: CSVGGQGRTEAFF. CDR3 DNA: TGCAGCGTTGGGGGACAGGGGAGGACTGAAGCTTTCTTT.

This chain links TRBV4-2 with TRBJ2-7, with 10 bases identical to TRBD2. Losses at the gene ends were 2 bases for V and 4 bases for J; bases not matched to a gene: 11. The CDR3 extends over 17 amino acids. Germline CDR1 LGHNA, CDR2 YNFKEQ. In DNA, the CDR3 is TGTGCCAGCAGCCAAATAGGGGGAACTAGCGGGGTTTACGAGCAGTACTTC. Amino acid sequence: CASSQIGGTSGVYEQYF.

The chain has TRBV29-1 and TRBJ1-2; TRBD1 matches 9 bases. V shed 4 bases, J shed 6 bases, and the junction held 3 bases outside the gene matches. Per the germline V gene, CDR1 is SQVTM and CDR2 is ANQGSEA. This CDR3 has 12 amino acids. The CDR3 reads CSVGGQGNGYTF. The CDR3 region has the DNA TGCAGCGTTGGGGGACAGGGTAATGGCTACACCTTC.

The chain uses TRBV27 and TRBJ2-7, with TRBD2 matching 7 bases. Unmatched junction bases numbered 7, after V lost 2 bases and J lost 6 bases. This CDR3 has 14 amino acids. The germline CDR1 and CDR2 sequences are MNHEY and SMNVEV (reference sequence). The CDR3, as DNA: TGTGCCAGCAGTTTACTTTTCGGGGGGTCCGAGCAGTACTTC. Translating gives CASSLLFGGSEQYF.

The rearrangement links TRBV4-1 to TRBJ1-1, with a weak D call TRBD1 (6 bases). The CDR3 extends over 15 amino acids. The V and J ends lost 1 base and 4 bases respectively, with 13 bases between them. Looked up from germline, CDR1 is MGHRA and CDR2 is YSYEKL. The CDR3: CASSQVGGVGTEAFF. DNA of the CDR3: TGCGCCAGCAGCCAAGTAGGGGGTGTCGGCACTGAAGCTTTCTTT.

The genes are TRBV5-1 and TRBJ2-1; 7 positions match TRBD2. CDR1 is SGHRS, CDR2 YFSETQ, per germline. CDR3 length: 17 residues. Trimming took 4 bases from V and 0 from J; bases not matched to a gene: 10. For the CDR3, the DNA is TGCGCCAGCAGCCGAATACCTAGCGGTAGCTCCTACAATGAGCAGTTCTTC. It codes for CASSRIPSGSSYNEQFF.

The CDR3 loop reads CASRLRGPNEKLFF. In nucleotides, the CDR3 is TGTGCCAGTCGACTCCGGGGTCCTAATGAAAAACTGTTTTTT. This chain connects TRBV19 to TRBJ1-4; no firm D call. The CDR3 sequence is 14 residues long. Germline V gene data show CDR1 as LNHDA and CDR2 as SQIVND (reference sequence). V was pared by 8 bases and J by 3 bases, with 13 bases between.

The chain has TRBV18 and TRBJ2-7, with TRBD2 matching over 8 bases. Losses at the gene ends were 3 bases for V and 2 bases for J; bases not matched to a gene: 9. CDR3 length equals 16 residues. Germline-derived CDR1 and CDR2 are KGHSH and LQKENI. CDR3 coding DNA: TGTGCCAGCTCACCCCTGGGTAGCGGGATAACCTACGAGCAGTACTTC. This encodes CASSPLGSGITYEQYF.

Written as DNA, the CDR3 is TGTGCCTGGACCTCTAACGGACAGAGCTATGGCTACACCTTC. This sequence encodes CAWTSNGQSYGYTF. This sequence joins TRBV30 and TRBJ1-2; a possible D gene is TRBD1 (6 bases). The germline V gene has CDR1 GTSNPN and CDR2 SVGIG (reference sequence). Trimming took 4 bases from V and 4 from J, leaving 16 bases between them. The length of the CDR3 is 14 residues.

The chain has TRBV28 and TRBJ1-2; 8 bases are a match to TRBD1. Germline V lookup: CDR1 MDHEN, CDR2 SYDVKM. V lost 2 bases and J lost 7; bases outside the gene matches: 9. This CDR3 contains 15 residues. The CDR3 coding sequence is TGTGCCAGCAGTTTAGGAGGGCAGGGGGCCCGTGGCTACACCTTC. The encoded protein is CASSLGGQGARGYTF.

V gene TRBV2 combines with J gene TRBJ2-2; 7 bases are shared with TRBD2. CDR1 is SNHLY, CDR2 FYNNEI, per germline. V shed 2 bases and J 5 bases; nucleotides not matched to a gene: 2. The CDR3 extends over 14 amino acids. The DNA for the CDR3 is TGTGCCAGCAGTGAAACGCGGGGGACCGGGGAGCTGTTTTTT. Protein: CASSETRGTGELFF.

V and J are TRBV19 and TRBJ1-1, with D perhaps matching TRBD1 (5 bases). With 4 bases removed from V and 5 bases from J, the gap between germline ends came to 23 bases. In germline, CDR1 is LNHDA, CDR2 SQIVND (reference sequence). This CDR3 is built from 17 residues. The CDR3 region has the DNA TGTGCCAGTAGTAGTTGGAGAATTCAGGGCGGTCGGACTGAAGCTTTCTTT. This translates into CASSSWRIQGGRTEAFF.

The chain combines TRBV5-6 with TRBJ1-5; D gene ambiguous. CDR3 length: 14 residues. The V gene's germline CDR1 is SGHDT and CDR2 YYEEEE. Deletions cut 2 bases from V and 9 bases from J, with 15 bases between. In nucleotides, the CDR3 is TGTGCCAGCAGCTTAGAGGGCGCAGGAGGGCCCCAGCATTTT. This sequence encodes CASSLEGAGGPQHF.